These T cell receptor beta chains were read from a single sample in a study of cytomegalovirus exposure and HLA in healthy donors. Sequenced by immunoSEQ multiplex PCR; TCRdb stores in-frame clones only, minus some. The sample records approximately 150,000 clones, about 80% being singletons. The source material was PBMCs. Every receptor here comes from a woman aged 40 to 49 in good health and CMV-seronegative. Both conserved end residues are part of each CDR3. A D gene is named only where the DNA matches it firmly. A clone size is listed for some rows: how often the clone was seen (once, few, many), or a class if it is expanded.

v_call	d_call	j_call	clone_size	cdr3_aa	cdr3_nt
TRBV4-3	TRBD2	TRBJ2-3	-	CASSRFLAGRNTDTQYF	TGCGCCAGCAGCCGGTTTCTAGCGGGAAGGAACACAGATACGCAGTATTTT
TRBV7-8	-	TRBJ2-3	-	CASSPRRVRSSDTQYF	TGTGCCAGCAGCCCGAGGAGGGTACGAAGTTCGGATACGCAGTATTTT
TRBV28	TRBD1	TRBJ1-2	-	CASSLFRGTGKGYTF	TGTGCCAGCAGTTTATTCAGGGGGACAGGGAAGGGCTACACCTTC
TRBV7-2	-	TRBJ2-7	-	CASRTAGQLHEQYF	TGTGCCAGCAGGACCGCGGGACAGTTACACGAGCAGTACTTC
TRBV7-7	-	TRBJ2-7	-	CASSPLVERRAERDEQYF	TGTGCCAGCAGTCCTCTGGTCGAAAGGAGGGCCGAAAGGGACGAGCAGTACTTC
TRBV27	-	TRBJ1-5	-	CASSQYGFQPQHF	TGTGCCAGCAGTCAATACGGGTTTCAGCCCCAGCATTTT
TRBV5-5	-	TRBJ1-2	once	CASSFGRGVYGYTF	TGTGCCAGCAGCTTCGGACGGGGGGTCTATGGCTACACCTTC
TRBV6-1	TRBD2	TRBJ2-7	-	CASSDPSFGTSRYEQYF	TGTGCCAGCAGTGACCCCTCGTTCGGGACTAGTCGCTACGAGCAGTACTTC
TRBV7-2	-	TRBJ2-1	-	CASSPRIGEQFF	TGTGCCAGCAGCCCGAGGATAGGCGAGCAGTTCTTC
TRBV19	TRBD2	TRBJ2-1	-	CASTKTGLAPGSYNEQFF	TGTGCCAGCACAAAAACCGGACTAGCTCCCGGGTCCTACAATGAGCAGTTCTTC
TRBV19	TRBD2	TRBJ2-1	-	CASSTPETSGRIKKDEQFF	TGTGCCAGTAGTACCCCGGAGACTAGCGGGAGGATAAAGAAGGATGAGCAGTTCTTC
TRBV19	TRBD1	TRBJ2-7	-	CASSAWGQGTSYEQYF	TGTGCCAGTAGTGCCTGGGGACAGGGGACCTCCTACGAGCAGTACTTC
TRBV5-6	TRBD2	TRBJ2-3	-	CASNRPSGRNTDTQYF	TGTGCCAGCAACCGGCCTAGCGGGAGGAACACAGATACGCAGTATTTT
TRBV2	TRBD2	TRBJ2-2	-	CASSGLAGGPGELFF	TGTGCCAGCAGTGGACTAGCGGGAGGGCCCGGGGAGCTGTTTTTT
TRBV11-2	-	TRBJ1-4	-	CASSPTRGENEKLFF	TGTGCCAGCAGCCCGACCCGGGGGGAAAATGAAAAACTGTTTTTT
TRBV4-3	-	TRBJ2-7	-	CASSEGHGYEQYF	TGCGCCAGCAGCGAGGGACACGGCTACGAGCAGTACTTC
TRBV7-3	TRBD1	TRBJ1-2	-	CASSPSTGTFYGYTF	TGTGCCAGCAGCCCTTCGACAGGGACGTTCTATGGCTACACCTTC
TRBV10-3	-	TRBJ2-4	-	CAISESKETVTVDKNIQYF	TGTGCCATCAGTGAGAGTAAGGAGACAGTGACCGTAGACAAAAACATTCAGTACTTC
TRBV5-4	TRBD1	TRBJ2-5	-	CASSLSSDRAGETQYF	TGTGCCAGCAGCTTGTCTTCGGACAGGGCAGGGGAGACCCAGTACTTC
TRBV5-6	-	TRBJ2-7	once	CASSFSIRGSYEQYF	TGTGCCAGCAGCTTCTCCATCAGGGGATCCTACGAGCAGTACTTC
TRBV19	-	TRBJ2-1	-	CAVGVLTYNEQFF	TGTGCCGTAGGGGTTTTAACCTACAATGAGCAGTTCTTC
TRBV7-9	-	TRBJ1-1	-	CASSFEGAGNTEAFF	TGTGCCAGCAGCTTTGAGGGCGCGGGGAACACTGAAGCTTTCTTT
TRBV7-8	-	TRBJ1-4	-	CASSLRQGTNEKLFF	TGTGCCAGCAGCTTAAGGCAGGGAACGAATGAAAAACTGTTTTTT
TRBV28	-	TRBJ1-2	-	CASSLYRVGYTF	TGTGCCAGCAGTTTATACAGGGTTGGCTACACCTTC
TRBV15	-	TRBJ2-7	-	CATSRFLSEQYF	TGTGCCACCTCGCGATTTTTGAGCGAGCAGTACTTC
TRBV7-2	-	TRBJ1-3	-	CASSYSGNTIYF	TGTGCCAGCAGCTACAGTGGAAACACCATATATTTT
TRBV7-2	-	TRBJ2-7	-	CASSFQTGSYEQYF	TGTGCCAGCAGCTTTCAGACAGGATCCTACGAGCAGTACTTC
TRBV5-1	-	TRBJ2-7	-	CASSVGLTYEQYF	TGCGCCAGCAGCGTAGGACTAACTTACGAGCAGTACTTC
TRBV10-3	TRBD2	TRBJ2-3	-	CAIKREPTDTQYF	TGTGCCATCAAGCGGGAGCCCACAGATACGCAGTATTTT
TRBV4-1	TRBD1	TRBJ2-7	-	CASSHLQGSAYEQYF	TGCGCCAGCAGCCACCTACAGGGGTCGGCCTACGAGCAGTACTTC
TRBV7-3	-	TRBJ2-2	-	CACRGAGDTGELFF	TGTGCCTGCCGGGGGGCAGGGGACACCGGGGAGCTGTTTTTT
TRBV11-2	-	TRBJ2-3	-	CASSLETQGSGWNTQYF	TGTGCCAGCAGCTTAGAAACCCAGGGTAGTGGGTGGAATACGCAGTATTTT